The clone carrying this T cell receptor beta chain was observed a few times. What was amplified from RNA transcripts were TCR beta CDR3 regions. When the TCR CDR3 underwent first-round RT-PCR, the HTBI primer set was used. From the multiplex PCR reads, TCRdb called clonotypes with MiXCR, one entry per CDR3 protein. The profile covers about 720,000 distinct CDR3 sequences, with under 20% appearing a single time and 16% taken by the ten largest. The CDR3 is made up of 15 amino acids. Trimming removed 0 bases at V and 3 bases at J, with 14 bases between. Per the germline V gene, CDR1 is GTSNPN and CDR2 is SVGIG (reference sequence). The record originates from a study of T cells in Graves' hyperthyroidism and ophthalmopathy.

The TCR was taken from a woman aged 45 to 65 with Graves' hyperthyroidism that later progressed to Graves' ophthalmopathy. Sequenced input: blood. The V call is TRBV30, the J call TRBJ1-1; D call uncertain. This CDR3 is CAWSVSRVLDTEAFF. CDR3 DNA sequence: TGTGCCTGGAGTGTATCGAGGGTGTTGGACACTGAAGCTTTCTTT. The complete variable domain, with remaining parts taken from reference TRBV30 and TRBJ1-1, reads SQTIHQWPATLVQPVGSPLSLECTVEGTSNPNLYWYRQAAGRGLQLLFYSVGIGQISSEVPQNLSASRPQDRQFILSSKKLLLSDSGFYLCAWSVSRVLDTEAFFGQGTRLTVV.